Below are 32 T cell receptor beta chains sequenced from a single sample in a study of blood T cell repertoires in COVID-19. Repertoires were generated with immunoSEQ multiplex PCR, while TCRdb's copy carries only in-frame clones and drops some. The table lists about 210,000 clones, roughly 85% of them singletons, with about 5% in the top ten. Material for sequencing was peripheral blood. These TCRs come from a woman of 80 years or more with acute or convalescent COVID-19.

This clone appeared once. The rearrangement links TRBV10-3 to TRBJ2-4, with a tentative D call TRBD2 (6 bases). Germline V gene sequence: CDR1 ENHRY, CDR2 SYGVKD. The length of the CDR3 is 16 residues. Trimming removed 6 bases from V and 4 bases from J, with 19 bases in between. CDR3 in amino acids: CAISPLSPGLKNIQYF. CDR3 DNA: TGTGCCATCAGCCCCCTTTCCCCGGGACTTAAAAACATTCAGTACTTC.

This clone was seen just once. This CDR3 is also generated by other DNA sequences in the sample. The genes are TRBV5-1 and TRBJ1-1, with a possible D match to TRBD1 (6 bases). Germline V lookup: CDR1 SGHRS, CDR2 YFSETQ. The CDR3 totals 14 residues. V was cut by 0 bases and J by 5 bases, with 11 bases left in between. For the CDR3, the DNA is TGCGCCAGCAGCTTGGGAGGACAGTCGACTGAAGCTTTCTTT. Translation gives CASSLGGQSTEAFF.

This chain connects TRBV5-1 to TRBJ2-7; D is perhaps TRBD2 (6 bases). The CDR3 has 16 amino acids. Germline V gene data show CDR1 as SGHRS and CDR2 as YFSETQ. The ends were cut back, 0 bases at V and 7 bases at J, with 20 bases in the middle. The CDR3 is CASSLAGVDHSLEQYF. The CDR3 DNA sequence: TGCGCCAGCAGCTTGGCGGGGGTAGACCATTCCTTGGAGCAGTACTTC. Using reference TRBV5-1 and TRBJ2-7 for the parts outside the CDR3, the full variable domain is KAGVTQTPRYLIKTRGQQVTLSCSPISGHRSVSWYQQTPGQGLQFLFEYFSETQRNKGNFPGRFSGRQFSNSRSEMNVSTLELGDSALYLCASSLAGVDHSLEQYFGPGTRLTVT.

The V call is TRBV28, the J call TRBJ1-5, with TRBD1 matching over 7 bases. V trimming: 10 bases; J trimming: 4 bases; junction bases outside the gene matches: 13. Germline V gene lookup returns CDR1 MDHEN and CDR2 SYDVKM. The CDR3 spans 15 residues. CDR3 residues: CATSLTGMGNQPQHF. The CDR3 DNA is TGTGCCACCTCATTGACAGGGATGGGGAATCAGCCCCAGCATTTT.

The CDR3: CASSYDREGNQPQHF. The CDR3 DNA reads as TGTGCCAGCAGTTACGACAGGGAGGGCAATCAGCCCCAGCATTTT. V and J are TRBV6-2 or TRBV6-3 and TRBJ1-5; TRBD1 matches at 7 bases. Losses at the gene ends were 2 bases for V and 2 bases for J; bases not matched to a gene: 3. CDR1 MNHEY and CDR2 SVGEGT come from the germline V gene. CDR3 length: 15 amino acids.

The chain uses TRBV6-5 and TRBJ2-3, with 7 positions matching TRBD1. Germline CDR1 MNHEY, CDR2 SVGAGI. There are 13 residues in the CDR3. J lost 4 bases, V lost 6 bases, and 4 bases had no gene match. CDR3 nucleotide sequence: TGTGCCAGCAGCGACAGGGCCGCAGATACGCAGTATTTT. The encoded protein is CASSDRAADTQYF.

This chain uses TRBV6-5 with TRBJ1-1, with unresolved D. The V gene lost 7 bases and the J gene lost 4 bases, with 16 bases spanning the gap. The V gene's germline CDR1 is MNHEY and CDR2 SVGAGI. The CDR3 extends over 14 amino acids. Here the CDR3 reads CASTQRWEGTEAFF. The CDR3 coding sequence is TGTGCCAGCACCCAACGGTGGGAGGGCACTGAAGCTTTCTTT.

The chain is built from TRBV27 and TRBJ2-7; weak D call: TRBD2 (5 bases). The germline V gene encodes CDR1 MNHEY and CDR2 SMNVEV (reference sequence). The germline V and J ends were trimmed by 2 bases and 0 bases, with 11 bases remaining between them. The CDR3 runs 15 residues. CDR3 bases: TGTGCCAGCAGTTTAGGACTTGGTCACTCCTACGAGCAGTACTTC. Translating it yields CASSLGLGHSYEQYF.

This rearrangement joins TRBV5-4 to TRBJ2-1; 14 bases agree with TRBD2. Germline V gene lookup returns CDR1 SGHNT and CDR2 YYREEE (reference sequence). The CDR3 is 16 amino acids. The ends lost 4 bases at V and 2 bases at J; junction bases unmatched: 2. This CDR3 is CASSRTSGGTYNEQFF. DNA of the CDR3: TGTGCCAGCAGCCGGACTAGCGGGGGGACCTACAATGAGCAGTTCTTC.

The rearrangement links TRBV4-2 to TRBJ2-7; TRBD1 might be the D (6 bases). Germline values: CDR1 LGHNA, CDR2 YNFKEQ. V lost 1 base, J lost 1 base, and 8 bases lay in between. The CDR3 is 14 residues long. CDR3 protein: CASSQGQASYEQYF. In nucleotides, the CDR3 is TGTGCCAGCAGCCAAGGACAGGCATCCTACGAGCAGTACTTC.

With regard to this clone: The sample carries other DNA sequences with the same CDR3. The V and J genes are TRBV6-5 and TRBJ2-7, with 10 bases lining up with TRBD1. CDR3 size: 14 residues. Per the germline V gene, CDR1 is MNHEY and CDR2 is SVGAGI. With V trimmed by 6 bases and J by 4 bases, 6 bases remained unmatched. CDR3 loop: CASSPPGQGYEQYF. For the CDR3, the DNA is TGTGCCAGCAGCCCCCCGGGACAGGGGTACGAGCAGTACTTC.

The J gene is TRBJ1-4, the V gene TRBV28, with TRBD1 matching 12 bases. The CDR3 is made up of 17 amino acids. The V gene end was trimmed by 0 bases and the J gene end by 8 bases; junction bases not matched to a gene: 7. Germline V gives CDR1 MDHEN, CDR2 SYDVKM. The CDR3 sequence: CASSLWGTGGSEEKLFF. DNA for the CDR3: TGTGCCAGCAGTTTATGGGGGACAGGGGGCTCGGAAGAAAAACTGTTTTTT.

V and J are TRBV7-6 and TRBJ2-2; 8 bases line up with TRBD2. The V gene end was trimmed by 2 bases and the J gene end by 2 bases; junction bases not matched to a gene: 10. The CDR3 has 18 amino acids. The germline gives CDR1 SGHVS, CDR2 FNYEAQ. CDR3 bases: TGTGCCAGCAGCTTAAGTCCCCCAAGCGGGAGCAACACCGGGGAGCTGTTTTTT. It codes for CASSLSPPSGSNTGELFF.

The chain combines TRBV10-3 with TRBJ2-7; 10 bases align to TRBD2. Germline V gene lookup returns CDR1 ENHRY and CDR2 SYGVKD. V lost 1 base to trimming and J lost 2 bases; unmatched junction nucleotides: 8. This CDR3 has 17 amino acids. The CDR3 nucleotides are TGTGCCATCAGTGAGTATAGGCTAGCGGGAGTCCCCTACGAGCAGTACTTC. It is translated as CAISEYRLAGVPYEQYF.

The chain recombines TRBV6-1 with TRBJ2-7; D is unresolved. This CDR3 contains 14 residues. CDR1 MNHNS and CDR2 SASEGT come from the germline V gene. The ends were cut back, 1 base at V and 3 bases at J, with 10 bases in the middle. CDR3 in DNA: TGTGCCAGCAGTGAAGGCGGTACGGGCTACGAGCAGTACTTC. Translated, it gives CASSEGGTGYEQYF.

The chain employs TRBV5-1 and TRBJ2-7, with TRBD1 matching 7 bases. The V gene's germline CDR1 is SGHRS and CDR2 YFSETQ. V was clipped by 1 base and J by 1 base; unmatched bases: 5. The CDR3 loop spans 15 amino acids. The chain's CDR3 is CASSLSGTASYEQYF. The CDR3 nucleotides are TGCGCCAGCAGCTTGAGTGGGACAGCGTCCTACGAGCAGTACTTC.

V is TRBV15 and J is TRBJ2-1; 7 nucleotides agree with TRBD1. The germline CDR1 and CDR2 sequences are LNHNV and YYDKDF (reference sequence). Losses at the gene ends were 11 bases for V and 7 bases for J; bases not matched to a gene: 17. This CDR3 has 15 residues. The CDR3 region is CAASYGTVRTNEQFF. CDR3 nucleotide sequence: TGTGCCGCTAGCTACGGGACAGTTCGTACAAATGAGCAGTTCTTC. The full variable domain, with the rest looked up from reference TRBV15 and TRBJ2-1, is DAMVIQNPRYQVTQFGKPVTLSCSQTLNHNVMYWYQQKSSQAPKLLFHYYDKDFNNEADTPDNFQSRRPNTSFCFLDIRSPGLGDTAMYLCAASYGTVRTNEQFFGPGTRLTVL.

Of note for this clone: This CDR3 is missing its conserved last phenylalanine or tryptophan, likely due to a read error. The DNA is omitted, as the CDR3 cannot be located on it reliably, and the CDR3 follows TCRdb's listing. The rearrangement joins TRBV21-1 to TRBJ1-1. TRBV21-1 counts as a pseudogene. Ends included, the CDR3 has 12 residues. CDR3 in amino acids: CASSKAAGSSGS.

There are a few counts of this clone. The CDR3 region has the DNA TGTGCCAGCAGCCACAGGGGCAATCAGCCCCAGCATTTT. Its translation: CASSHRGNQPQHF. The chain links TRBV3-1 (or the pseudogene TRBV3-2) to TRBJ1-5; a weak D match, TRBD1 (5 bases). The CDR3 runs to 13 residues. The V gene lost 3 bases and the J gene lost 2 bases, with 5 bases spanning the gap. Germline V gene data show CDR1 as LGHDT and CDR2 as YNNKEL (reference sequence).

The chain has TRBV2 and TRBJ1-1; 7 bases agree with TRBD1. The CDR3 runs 14 residues. The J segment lost 1 base and the V segment lost 4 bases, leaving 3 bases of the junction unmatched. Looked up from germline, CDR1 is SNHLY and CDR2 is FYNNEI. The chain's CDR3 is CASSGQGANTEAFF. DNA of the CDR3: TGTGCCAGCAGTGGACAGGGTGCGAACACTGAAGCTTTCTTT.

The CDR3 protein is CASSLFGTAQGDSPLHF. DNA of the CDR3: TGTGCCAGCTCACTCTTCGGGACAGCCCAAGGGGATTCACCCCTCCACTTT. The chain joins TRBV18 to TRBJ1-6, with TRBD1 matching 7 bases. This CDR3 has 17 amino acids. Germline V gene sequence: CDR1 KGHSH, CDR2 LQKENI. With 4 bases clipped from V and 8 bases from J, the junction kept 14 bases outside the gene matches.

A few counts support this clone. The J gene is TRBJ2-2, the V gene TRBV4-2; maybe TRBD2 (5 bases). V lost 0 bases to trimming and J lost 5 bases, with 10 bases between them. The CDR3 totals 15 residues. CDR1 and CDR2 (germline): LGHNA, YNFKEQ. Written as DNA, the CDR3 is TGTGCCAGCAGCCAAGAGACGAGGGAAACCGGGGAGCTGTTTTTT. It specifies CASSQETRETGELFF.

The V call is TRBV7-2, the J call TRBJ2-7, with 7 bases fitting TRBD1. V lost 5 bases and J lost 0; bases outside the gene matches: 10. This CDR3 spans 16 amino acids. The germline CDR1 and CDR2 sequences are SGHTA and FQGNSA. This CDR3 reads CASSPATGWSSYEQYF. The CDR3 nucleotides read TGTGCCAGCAGCCCGGCGACAGGGTGGAGCTCCTACGAGCAGTACTTC.

This chain links TRBV5-1 with TRBJ2-3; D may be TRBD1 (6 bases). The CDR3 has 14 residues. The germline V and J ends were trimmed by 4 bases and 2 bases, with 11 bases remaining between them. Germline loops: CDR1 SGHRS, CDR2 YFSETQ. DNA of the CDR3: TGCGCCAGCAGCCTGTGGGACAACACAGATACGCAGTATTTT. The encoded protein is CASSLWDNTDTQYF.

This rearrangement joins TRBV12-3 or TRBV12-4 to TRBJ2-5, with 8 bases identical to TRBD2. This CDR3 has 13 residues. J gave up 5 bases and V 8 bases, and 7 bases lay outside the gene matches. DNA of the CDR3: TGTGCCAGCCTAAGGAGCGGGAGTGAGACCCAGTACTTC. Translating gives CASLRSGSETQYF.

To note about this clone: The sample contains more than one DNA sequence encoding this CDR3. The V call is TRBV3-1 (or the pseudogene TRBV3-2), the J call TRBJ1-4, with D possibly TRBD1 on 6 matching bases. V lost 4 bases, J lost 0 bases, and 9 bases lay in between. Per the germline V gene, CDR1 is LGHDT and CDR2 is YNNKEL (reference sequence). This CDR3 spans 15 amino acids. CDR3 DNA: TGTGCCAGCAGCCTGCAGGGGACAACTAATGAAAAACTGTTTTTT. It encodes CASSLQGTTNEKLFF.

V usage is TRBV7-3 and J usage is TRBJ2-7; a possible D gene is TRBD2 (5 bases). Germline V gene sequence: CDR1 SGHTA, CDR2 FQGTGA. With 5 bases removed from V and 6 bases from J, the gap between germline ends came to 17 bases. The CDR3 extends over 14 amino acids. CDR3 protein: CASSPGDGRGEQYF. DNA for the CDR3: TGTGCCAGCAGCCCAGGAGATGGTCGGGGCGAGCAGTACTTC.

This chain joins TRBV5-1 and TRBJ2-1, with D maybe TRBD1 (5 bases). V lost 1 base to trimming and J lost 15 bases, with 20 bases between them. The germline V gene has CDR1 SGHRS and CDR2 YFSETQ. The CDR3 is 14 amino acids. In DNA, the CDR3 is TGCGCCAGCAGCTTGTCCAGGGCGTCACCACGGTGGTTCTTC. Residues: CASSLSRASPRWFF.

The chain is built from TRBV5-1 and TRBJ2-7; possibly TRBD1 for D (6 bases). The germline V and J ends were trimmed by 1 base and 2 bases, with 16 bases remaining between them. The CDR3 sequence is 16 residues long. The germline V gene has CDR1 SGHRS and CDR2 YFSETQ. The CDR3 protein is CASSLTHSGTPYEQYF. The CDR3 region has the DNA TGCGCCAGCAGCTTGACGCATTCCGGGACACCCTACGAGCAGTACTTC.

This clone has just one count. V and J are TRBV7-2 and TRBJ1-6; TRBD1 is a possible D gene (5 bases). The CDR3 sequence is 16 residues long. V was pared by 1 base and J by 7 bases, with 14 bases between. The germline V gene encodes CDR1 SGHTA and CDR2 FQGNSA. CDR3 coding DNA: TGTGCCAGCAGCTTAGTAGTTTGGAACAGGAATTCACCCCTCCACTTT. Its translation is CASSLVVWNRNSPLHF.

This chain joins TRBV5-4 and TRBJ2-6, with 10 bases matching TRBD1. Germline CDR1 is SGHNT and CDR2 is YYREEE (reference sequence). The CDR3 is made up of 17 amino acids. V lost 4 bases to trimming and J lost 2 bases; unmatched junction nucleotides: 6. The DNA for the CDR3 is TGTGCCAGCAGCCCCGGGACAGGGGTAACTGGGGCCAACGTCCTGACTTTC. Protein product: CASSPGTGVTGANVLTF. The full variable domain, rest sourced from reference TRBV5-4 and TRBJ2-6, is ETGVTQSPTHLIKTRGQQVTLRCSSQSGHNTVSWYQQALGQGPQFIFQYYREEENGRGNFPPRFSGLQFPNYSSELNVNALELDDSALYLCASSPGTGVTGANVLTFGAGSRLTVL.

This chain joins TRBV12-5 and TRBJ1-2; weak D call: TRBD1 (5 bases). Trimming pared 0 bases from V and 8 bases from J, leaving 19 bases between. The CDR3 runs 16 residues. Germline V gene lookup returns CDR1 LGHNT and CDR2 FRNRAP. The chain's CDR3 is CASGLVVGQGAYGYTF. Written as DNA, the CDR3 is TGTGCTAGTGGTTTGGTAGTAGGGCAGGGTGCCTACGGCTACACCTTC.